A single T cell receptor beta chain is shown here with its context. Sequencing used immunoSEQ multiplex PCR; TCRdb keeps in-frame clones, though not all of them. This sample yields fewer than 250,000 clones, of which 84% are seen a single time; 3.5% to 4.5% belongs to the top ten. The source of the sample is a study of blood T cell repertoires in COVID-19. In the study overall: Researchers got acute and convalescent COVID-19 samples from the United States, Italy and Spain. T cells, B-cell-depleted T cells, or PBMCs provided the cDNA or gDNA that served as material.

The junction had 9 bases not matched to a gene; V was cut back by 5 bases and J by 5 bases. Germline loops: CDR1 MNHEY, CDR2 SVGEGT. CDR3 length: 16 residues. The receptor was derived from a man between 45 and 60 years old with acute or convalescent COVID-19. The specimen was peripheral blood. The chain couples TRBV6-2 or TRBV6-3 to TRBJ1-5; 10 bases match TRBD1. CDR3 coding DNA: TGTGCCAGCAGTCCCGACAGGGGGCCATCCTATCAGCCCCAGCATTTT. As protein: CASSPDRGPSYQPQHF.